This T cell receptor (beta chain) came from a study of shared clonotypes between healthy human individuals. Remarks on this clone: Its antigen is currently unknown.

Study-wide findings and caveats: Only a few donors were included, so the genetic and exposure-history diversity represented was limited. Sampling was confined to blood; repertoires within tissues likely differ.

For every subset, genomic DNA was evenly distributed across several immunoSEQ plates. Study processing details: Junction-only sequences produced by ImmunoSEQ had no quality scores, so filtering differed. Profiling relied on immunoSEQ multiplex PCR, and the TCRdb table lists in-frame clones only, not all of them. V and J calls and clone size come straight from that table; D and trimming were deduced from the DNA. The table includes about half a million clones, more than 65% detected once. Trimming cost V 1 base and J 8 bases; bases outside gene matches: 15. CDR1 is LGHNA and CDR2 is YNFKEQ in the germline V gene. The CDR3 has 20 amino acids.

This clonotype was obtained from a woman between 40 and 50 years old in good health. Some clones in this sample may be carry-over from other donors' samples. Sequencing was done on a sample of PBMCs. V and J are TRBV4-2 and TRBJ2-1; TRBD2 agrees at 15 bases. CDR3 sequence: CASSQAFVGLAGGGGDEQFF. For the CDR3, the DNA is TGTGCCAGCAGCCAAGCTTTCGTGGGACTAGCGGGAGGAGGGGGCGATGAGCAGTTCTTC.